These T cell receptor beta chains were read from a single sample in a study of cytomegalovirus exposure and HLA in healthy donors. Using immunoSEQ multiplex PCR, the repertoire was profiled, and TCRdb retains in-frame clones only, with some absent. This table has 150,000 to 200,000 clones, 84% appearing once. Sequencing input: PBMCs. These receptors all stem from a man aged 18 to 30 in good health and CMV-seronegative. CDR3s include the opening cysteine and the closing phenylalanine or tryptophan. A D gene is named only where the DNA matches it firmly. The size of a clone is reported for some rows only, either as once, few or many, or as a class for expanded clones.

-	TRBV4-1	TRBD2	TRBJ2-2	CASSHPEAGGITGELFF	TGCGCCAGCAGCCATCCCGAAGCGGGGGGGATTACCGGGGAGCTGTTTTTT
-	TRBV5-8	-	TRBJ2-1	CASSSDRVKLNEQFF	TGTGCCAGCAGCTCAGACAGAGTAAAATTGAATGAGCAGTTCTTC
-	TRBV7-2	TRBD2	TRBJ2-1	CASSLGLASGKVHVNEQFF	TGTGCCAGCAGCTTAGGCCTGGCTAGCGGGAAGGTTCATGTCAATGAGCAGTTCTTC
-	TRBV28	TRBD1	TRBJ2-7	CASRPPLGTGIGQYF	TGTGCCAGCAGGCCCCCTCTAGGGACAGGCATCGGGCAGTACTTC
once	TRBV5-1	TRBD2	TRBJ2-7	CASSLGTSGYEQYF	TGCGCCAGCAGCTTGGGGACTAGCGGTTACGAGCAGTACTTC
-	TRBV18	-	TRBJ1-4	CASSPAAANEKLFF	TGTGCCAGCTCACCCGCCGCAGCTAATGAAAAACTGTTTTTT
-	TRBV7-2	-	TRBJ2-2	CASSSRPTGELFF	TGTGCCAGCAGCTCTAGGCCCACCGGGGAGCTGTTTTTT
-	TRBV27	TRBD2	TRBJ2-1	CASSRGSNYNEQFF	TGTGCCAGCTCGCGGGGGAGTAACTACAATGAGCAGTTCTTC
-	TRBV7-8	-	TRBJ1-2	CASSQTPTASYGYTF	TGTGCCAGCAGCCAAACCCCGACAGCCAGCTATGGCTACACCTTC
-	TRBV19	TRBD1	TRBJ1-2	CASSFPGQAYGYTF	TGTGCCAGTAGTTTCCCAGGACAGGCCTATGGCTACACCTTC
-	TRBV7-9	-	TRBJ1-1	CSSSQGMNTEAFF	TGTTCCAGCAGTCAGGGGATGAACACTGAAGCTTTCTTT
few	TRBV28	-	TRBJ1-5	CASNRQISNQPQHF	TGTGCCAGCAACCGACAGATTAGCAATCAGCCCCAGCATTTT
-	TRBV7-2	-	TRBJ1-1	CASSLDRLNTEAFF	TGTGCCAGCAGCTTAGACAGACTGAACACTGAAGCTTTCTTT
-	TRBV13	TRBD2	TRBJ2-3	CASSLSGRITDTQYF	TGTGCCAGCAGCCTAAGCGGGAGGATCACAGATACGCAGTATTTT
-	TRBV28	TRBD1	TRBJ2-7	CASSDPGQGAYEQYF	TGTGCCAGCAGCGACCCGGGACAGGGGGCCTACGAGCAGTACTTC
-	TRBV19	-	TRBJ2-1	CASSRNYREQFF	TGTGCCAGTAGCCGCAACTATCGTGAGCAGTTCTTC
-	TRBV19	-	TRBJ1-5	CASTTAYSNQPQHF	TGTGCCAGTACAACCGCGTATAGCAATCAGCCCCAGCATTTT
-	TRBV5-1	-	TRBJ1-2	CASSLDGSAYYGYTF	TGCGCCAGCAGCTTGGATGGCAGCGCCTACTATGGCTACACCTTC
few	TRBV5-4	-	TRBJ2-7	CASSTQYEQYF	TGTGCCAGCAGCACCCAGTACGAGCAGTACTTC
few	TRBV4-1	-	TRBJ1-1	CASSHPRAEAFF	TGCGCCAGCAGCCATCCTAGAGCTGAAGCTTTCTTT
-	TRBV5-4	-	TRBJ1-4	CASSLHQAGEKLFF	TGTGCCAGCAGCTTGCACCAGGCTGGAGAAAAACTGTTTTTT
-	TRBV27	-	TRBJ1-5	CASSSPYSNQPQHF	TGTGCCAGCAGTTCCCCCTATAGCAATCAGCCCCAGCATTTT
-	TRBV28	-	TRBJ1-5	CASSFRGYSNQPQHF	TGTGCCAGCAGTTTCAGGGGTTATAGCAATCAGCCCCAGCATTTT
-	TRBV19	-	TRBJ2-7	CASSILGGPYEQYF	TGTGCCAGTAGTATACTGGGGGGACCCTACGAGCAGTACTTC
-	TRBV9	-	TRBJ1-4	CASSVMPGFYEKLFF	TGTGCCAGCAGCGTTATGCCAGGGTTCTATGAAAAACTGTTTTTT
-	TRBV19	TRBD1	TRBJ1-1	CASSGNRGWTEAFF	TGTGCCAGTAGTGGGAACAGGGGTTGGACTGAAGCTTTCTTT
-	TRBV28	TRBD2	TRBJ2-7	CASSTRTSGHPYEQYF	TGTGCCAGCAGTACCAGGACTAGCGGTCACCCCTACGAGCAGTACTTC
-	TRBV7-2	TRBD2	TRBJ2-1	CASSRLIVAGGNNEQFF	TGTGCCAGCAGCCGACTCATCGTAGCGGGAGGCAACAATGAGCAGTTCTTC
few	TRBV12-5	TRBD1	TRBJ2-7	CASGTGQGNEQYF	TGTGCTAGTGGTACGGGACAGGGTAACGAGCAGTACTTC
-	TRBV7-2	-	TRBJ2-2	CASSSNIGDGELFF	TGTGCCAGCAGCTCGAATATAGGGGACGGGGAGCTGTTTTTT
-	TRBV27	-	TRBJ2-5	CASSPLGREEETQYF	TGTGCCAGCAGTCCCCTGGGCAGGGAAGAAGAGACCCAGTACTTC
-	TRBV10-3	-	TRBJ2-7	CAISESLITSGQWTYEQYF	TGTGCCATCAGTGAGTCGTTAATTACGTCAGGACAATGGACCTACGAGCAGTACTTC
-	TRBV13	-	TRBJ2-2	CASSLGRVSGELFF	TGTGCCAGCAGCTTAGGTCGGGTATCCGGGGAGCTGTTTTTT
-	TRBV12-5	TRBD1	TRBJ1-5	CASGFQGANQPQHF	TGTGCTAGTGGTTTCCAGGGGGCGAATCAGCCCCAGCATTTT
once	TRBV5-1	-	TRBJ2-7	CASSYRDIAYF	TGCGCCAGCAGCTACCGGGACATTGCGTACTTC
-	TRBV9	-	TRBJ1-6	CASSVGVFNSPLHF	TGTGCCAGCAGCGTAGGAGTGTTCAATTCACCCCTCCACTTT
-	TRBV18	-	TRBJ2-2	CASSPLSQSANTGELFF	TGTGCCAGCTCACCACTGTCACAGAGTGCGAACACCGGGGAGCTGTTTTTT
-	TRBV5-4	TRBD2	TRBJ2-3	CASSPGLAGEIDTQYF	TGTGCCAGCAGCCCGGGACTAGCGGGAGAGATAGATACGCAGTATTTT
-	TRBV7-9	TRBD1	TRBJ1-6	CASSPGQGLGGSPLHF	TGTGCCAGCAGCCCAGGACAGGGGCTTGGAGGTTCACCCCTCCACTTT
-	TRBV19	TRBD1	TRBJ1-4	CASTIPGTGAINEKLFF	TGTGCCAGTACCATCCCCGGGACAGGGGCCATTAATGAAAAACTGTTTTTT
-	TRBV9	-	TRBJ2-7	CASHRRLTYEQYF	TGTGCCAGTCATCGGAGACTAACCTACGAGCAGTACTTC
-	TRBV2	TRBD2	TRBJ2-5	CASSPGLWETQYF	TGTGCCAGCAGTCCGGGACTATGGGAGACCCAGTACTTC
-	TRBV12-5	-	TRBJ2-5	CASGNSGETQYF	TGTGCTAGTGGGAACAGCGGAGAGACCCAGTACTTC
-	TRBV7-9	-	TRBJ2-7	CSSSEGGPYEQYF	TGTTCCAGCAGTGAGGGGGGGCCCTACGAGCAGTACTTC
-	TRBV27	-	TRBJ2-1	CASETGNEQFF	TGTGCCAGCGAAACAGGCAATGAGCAGTTCTTC
-	TRBV15	-	TRBJ2-7	CATSRDLWGPQSYEQYF	TGTGCCACCAGCAGAGATCTCTGGGGGCCGCAGTCCTACGAGCAGTACTTC
-	TRBV15	-	TRBJ2-5	CATSRDSHSGETQYF	TGTGCCACCAGCAGAGATAGCCACTCGGGAGAGACCCAGTACTTC
-	TRBV27	TRBD1	TRBJ2-7	CASSSLTGTGLAYEQYF	TGTGCCAGCAGTTCATTAACCGGGACAGGGTTGGCCTACGAGCAGTACTTC
-	TRBV7-2	TRBD2	TRBJ2-5	CASSIRTSEETQYF	TGTGCCAGCAGCATTCGGACTAGCGAAGAGACCCAGTACTTC
few	TRBV5-4	-	TRBJ1-4	CASSFEGREKLFF	TGTGCCAGCAGCTTCGAGGGTCGGGAAAAACTGTTTTTT
-	TRBV7-6	-	TRBJ2-7	CASSLAPSELPLEQYF	TGTGCCAGCAGCTTAGCGCCCAGCGAACTCCCGCTCGAGCAGTACTTC
-	TRBV7-3	TRBD2	TRBJ2-7	CASSPGGGPWYEQYF	TGTGCCAGCAGCCCGGGGGGGGGACCGTGGTACGAGCAGTACTTC
-	TRBV27	TRBD2	TRBJ2-1	CASSFPGGDNEQFF	TGTGCCAGCAGTTTCCCCGGGGGGGACAATGAGCAGTTCTTC
-	TRBV11-1	-	TRBJ2-6	CDTTRRSDPNSGANVLTF	TGTGACACCACTCGGCGCAGCGATCCAAACTCTGGGGCCAACGTCCTGACTTTC
-	TRBV5-4	-	TRBJ2-3	CASSLWRTDTQYF	TGTGCCAGCAGCTTGTGGCGCACAGATACGCAGTATTTT
-	TRBV9	-	TRBJ2-1	CASSVHARADFNNEQFF	TGTGCCAGCAGCGTACATGCTAGAGCGGACTTCAACAATGAGCAGTTCTTC
-	TRBV2	-	TRBJ2-3	CASESRQPYTDTQYF	TGTGCCAGCGAGAGCAGACAGCCTTACACAGATACGCAGTATTTT
-	TRBV9	-	TRBJ2-5	CASSAGGGTGETQYF	TGTGCCAGCAGCGCGGGGGGCGGGACAGGAGAGACCCAGTACTTC
once	TRBV7-8	TRBD2	TRBJ2-3	CASTDLAGRDTQYF	TGTGCCAGCACCGATCTAGCGGGGAGAGATACGCAGTATTTT